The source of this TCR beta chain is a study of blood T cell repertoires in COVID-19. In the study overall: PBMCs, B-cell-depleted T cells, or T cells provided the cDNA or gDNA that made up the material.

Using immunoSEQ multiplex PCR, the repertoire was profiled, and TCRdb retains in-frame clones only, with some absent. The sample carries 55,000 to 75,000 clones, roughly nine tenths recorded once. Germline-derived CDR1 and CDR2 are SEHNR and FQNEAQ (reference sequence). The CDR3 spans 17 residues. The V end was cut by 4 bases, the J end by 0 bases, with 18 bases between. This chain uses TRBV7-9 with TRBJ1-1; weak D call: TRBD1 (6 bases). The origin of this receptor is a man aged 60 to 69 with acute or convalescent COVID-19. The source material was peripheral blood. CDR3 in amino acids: CASSSTEQGRMNTEAFF. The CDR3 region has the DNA TGTGCCAGCAGCTCCACGGAGCAGGGGCGCATGAACACTGAAGCTTTCTTT.